The 12 T cell receptor beta chains given below trace back to one sample, sequenced in a study of T cells in Graves' hyperthyroidism and ophthalmopathy. Amplified TCR beta CDR3 regions derived from RNA transcripts. TCR CDR3 regions were first amplified by RT-PCR with HTBI primers. TCRdb re-analysed the multiplex PCR reads in MiXCR, keeping a single row per CDR3 protein. The sample contains under 250,000 distinct CDR3 sequences, approximately 25% of which appear only once. The specimen sequenced was blood. These receptors were collected from a woman aged 40 to 55 with Graves' ophthalmopathy.

This clonotype was counted ten times or more. CDR3 sequence (DNA): TGCGCCAGCAGCTTGGGACCGGGGGCAGGACAGCCCCAGCATTTT. Its translation: CASSLGPGAGQPQHF. This chain connects TRBV5-1 to TRBJ1-5; possible D gene TRBD1, 6 bases. Germline CDR1 is SGHRS and CDR2 is YFSETQ. The CDR3 is 15 residues long. V lost 0 bases and J 7 bases, leaving 14 bases between the germline ends.

The chain recombines TRBV12-3 or TRBV12-4 with TRBJ2-7; D possibly matches TRBD1 or TRBD2 (6 bases each). The end of the DNA is better explained by TRBJ2-1, so the J call may be wrong. The CDR3 contains 15 residues. CDR3 region: CASSLRLGGAGEQFF. The CDR3 region has the DNA TGTGCCAGCAGTTTACGGCTCGGGGGCGCGGGCGAGCAGTTCTTC.

This clonotype came up many times. The chain joins TRBV5-6 to TRBJ1-2, with a possible D match to TRBD1 (5 bases). There are 14 residues in the CDR3. Trimming removed 4 bases from V and 4 bases from J, with 14 bases in between. The V gene's germline CDR1 is SGHDT and CDR2 YYEEEE. This chain's CDR3 is CASSAGDSFYGYTF. CDR3 nucleotides: TGTGCCAGCAGCGCGGGAGACAGCTTCTATGGCTACACCTTC.

V is TRBV5-1 and J is TRBJ2-5, with D perhaps TRBD1 (7 bases). V lost 4 bases and J lost 4, with 20 bases in between. The CDR3 has 16 amino acids. CDR1 SGHRS and CDR2 YFSETQ come from the germline V gene. CDR3 bases: TGCGCCAGCAGCCCCCCCGGACTCCAGGGGGGAGAGACCCAGTACTTC. This codes for CASSPPGLQGGETQYF.

The table lists this clonotype with many counts. The V call is TRBV5-1, the J call TRBJ1-1, with D tentatively TRBD1 (5 bases). The CDR3 loop spans 14 amino acids. Trimming cost V 0 bases and J 2 bases, with 8 bases left between them. CDR1 is SGHRS, CDR2 YFSETQ, per germline. Here the CDR3 reads CASSLGQSNTEAFF. Written as DNA, the CDR3 is TGCGCCAGCAGCTTGGGACAGAGCAACACTGAAGCTTTCTTT.

This clonotype was seen repeatedly, ten times or more. V gene TRBV15 combines with J gene TRBJ1-5, with D possibly being TRBD1 (5 bases). V was shortened by 1 base and J by 4 bases, with 11 bases between the two germline ends. The length of the CDR3 is 15 residues. CDR1 LNHNV and CDR2 YYDKDF come from the germline V gene (reference sequence). This chain's CDR3 is CATSRAAGLNQPQHF. CDR3 nucleotides: TGTGCCACCAGCAGAGCGGCGGGGCTTAATCAGCCCCAGCATTTT. The full variable domain, in which reference TRBV15 and TRBJ1-5 provide the parts outside the CDR3, is DAMVIQNPRYQVTQFGKPVTLSCSQTLNHNVMYWYQQKSSQAPKLLFHYYDKDFNNEADTPDNFQSRRPNTSFCFLDIRSPGLGDTAMYLCATSRAAGLNQPQHFGDGTRLSIL.

The V and J genes are TRBV12-5 and TRBJ1-5; D unresolved. Looked up from germline, CDR1 is LGHNT and CDR2 is FRNRAP. V was trimmed by 2 bases and J by 4 bases, leaving 6 bases between them. The CDR3 has 13 amino acids. The DNA of the CDR3 is TGTGCTAGTGGTTTGACACAAAATCAGCCCCAGCATTTT. Its translation: CASGLTQNQPQHF.

This clonotype appeared many times. The rearrangement links TRBV2 to TRBJ1-2; 9 bases are shared with TRBD1. Germline assignment: CDR1 SNHLY and CDR2 FYNNEI. The CDR3 totals 14 residues. V was pared by 7 bases and J by 4 bases, with 7 bases of the junction left unmatched. CDR3 loop: CASIGTGYSYGYTF. CDR3 sequence (DNA): TGTGCCAGCATAGGGACAGGGTACTCCTATGGCTACACCTTC.

The V gene is TRBV7-3, the J gene TRBJ2-2; D not resolved. The V gene's germline CDR1 is SGHTA and CDR2 FQGTGA. This CDR3 is built from 14 residues. Trimming pared 2 bases from V and 1 base from J, leaving 5 bases between. CDR3 coding DNA: TGTGCCAGCAGCTTACAAGTGAACACCGGGGAGCTGTTTTTT. Amino acid sequence: CASSLQVNTGELFF.

Turning to this clonotype: Lacking the conserved final phenylalanine or tryptophan, this CDR3 likely reflects a read error. The chain links TRBV28 to TRBJ2-4; D is ambiguous. V lost 6 bases and J lost 0, with 12 bases in between. CDR3 length equals 15 residues. Germline lookup yields CDR1 MDHEN and CDR2 SYDVKM. The CDR3 DNA reads TGTGCCAGCAGAAAACCAGCTCTAGCCAAAAACATTCAGTACCTC. This sequence encodes CASRKPALAKNIQYL.

CDR3 loop: CASSPLPGETQYF. CDR3 nucleotide sequence: TGCGCCAGCAGCCCCCTACCGGGGGAGACCCAGTACTTC. The chain combines TRBV5-1 with TRBJ2-5; D might be TRBD2 (5 bases). The germline CDR1 and CDR2 sequences are SGHRS and YFSETQ. The ends were cut back, 4 bases at V and 5 bases at J, with 12 bases in the middle. The CDR3 is 13 amino acids.

This clonotype was seen at least ten times. The CDR3: CASSPWGLGGRGDEQYF. The DNA of the CDR3 is TGTGCCAGCAGTCCTTGGGGCTTGGGCGGGAGGGGCGACGAGCAGTACTTC. This chain links TRBV28 with TRBJ2-7; 9 bases map to TRBD2. With V trimmed by 5 bases and J by 5 bases, 16 bases remained unmatched. The length of the CDR3 is 17 residues. Looked up from germline, CDR1 is MDHEN and CDR2 is SYDVKM.